A selection of T cell receptor beta chains follows, all from one sample in a study of shared clonotypes between healthy human individuals. This table comes from immunoSEQ multiplex PCR, and its TCRdb copy is limited to in-frame clones, with some not included. The sample includes around 1,900,000 clones, just over 90% seen only once; the top ten take under 2%. What was sequenced was naive CD8+ T cells from PBMCs. Source of these receptors: a man younger than 30 in good health. Some clones in this sample may be carry-over from other donors' samples. CDR3s leave out the opening cysteine and the closing phenylalanine or tryptophan. D genes are given only for firm matches.

cdr3_aa,d_call,j_call,v_call,cdr3_length
ASSQDLAGDYEQY,TRBD2,TRBJ2-7,TRBV4-1,13
ASSVVPADTQY,-,TRBJ2-3,TRBV19,11
ASSESGFLYEQY,-,TRBJ2-7,TRBV6-1,12
ASSPLGGGMETQY,-,TRBJ2-5,TRBV7-2,13
ASSLGLAGDEPRAVIFYEQY,TRBD2,TRBJ2-7,TRBV7-8,20
SVRWEGTQY,TRBD2,TRBJ2-5,TRBV29-1,9
ASSLTSYEQY,-,TRBJ2-7,TRBV7-9,10
ASSLSAHRPNQPQH,-,TRBJ1-5,TRBV7-2,14
ASRATWNTEAF,-,TRBJ1-1,TRBV27,11
ASSFTDRSSYEQY,TRBD1,TRBJ2-7,TRBV28,13
ASSDRLAGGPNTDTQY,TRBD2,TRBJ2-3,TRBV9,16
ASSDPTLSARTPQSNQPQH,-,TRBJ1-5,TRBV19,19
ASSGADSRTDTQY,-,TRBJ2-3,TRBV9,13
ASWARQNTEAF,-,TRBJ1-1,TRBV7-9,11
ASSLRGNYGYT,-,TRBJ1-2,TRBV27,11
ASSFVDRGGEQY,-,TRBJ2-7,TRBV13,12
ASSPQLAGAVETQY,TRBD2,TRBJ2-5,TRBV7-8,14
ASRDREWQETQY,-,TRBJ2-5,TRBV6-6,12
ASSFGIGVAYEQY,-,TRBJ2-7,TRBV11-2,13
ASSPPRYEQY,-,TRBJ2-7,TRBV28,10
ASSLAPGNYGYT,-,TRBJ1-2,TRBV11-2,12
ASSLMEAPYEQY,-,TRBJ2-7,TRBV5-6,12
ASGQGGYNEQF,TRBD1,TRBJ2-1,TRBV7-9,11
ASSEDQGTPTDTQY,-,TRBJ2-3,TRBV2,14
ASGSTTSGSLQETQY,TRBD2,TRBJ2-5,TRBV12-5,15